Given below is one T cell receptor (beta chain) in context. What it binds is not known. This record comes from a study of cytomegalovirus exposure and HLA in healthy donors. Study in general: The same platform used for the 666 first-cohort repertoires was also used for the 120 or so validation repertoires, as a later analysis reported.

Broader study findings: The study flagged roughly 160 TCR beta chains as cytomegalovirus-associated.

TCRdb's table, derived via immunoSEQ multiplex PCR, lists solely in-frame clones and lacks some. The sample includes about 82,000 clones, 85% to 95% of them seen just once. Sequences were obtained from PBMCs. This receptor was taken from a woman aged 18-29 years in good health and CMV-seronegative.

This CDR3 reads CASRGLKFRELFF. The CDR3 DNA sequence: TGTGCCAGCAGGGGCCTCAAATTCAGGGAGCTGTTTTTT. The rearrangement uses TRBV2 and TRBJ2-2; D not resolved. CDR3 size: 13 residues. CDR1 is SNHLY, CDR2 FYNNEI, per germline. V lost 6 bases to trimming and J lost 9 bases, with 14 bases between them.